This T cell receptor (beta chain) was observed in a study of human T cells and chemical hapten exposure. Regarding the study as a whole: Expanded TCRs made up significantly more big CDR3 similarity clusters than controls did.

Specified time point: patch test 1, 2 weeks after DPC sensitization. As to treatment: therapeutic diphenylcyclopropenone sensitization with weekly scalp DPC. Unseparated into fractions, whole blood served as the source from which total RNA was extracted. This clonotype has at least ten counts. The antigen remains undetermined. TCRdb itself ran the RACE reads through MiXCR, one entry per CDR3 protein. Here the sample spans under 40,000 distinct CDR3 sequences, more than 6% being singletons. This clonotype was obtained from a woman under 40 with alopecia areata. Some clones in this sample may be carry-over from other donors' samples. This specimen consisted of whole blood, obtained in connection with sensitization to the hapten diphenylcyclopropenone (DPC).

The CDR3 DNA follows: TGTGCCAGCAGTTTACGGCTAGCGGGGCGCCGATCCTACGAGCAGTACTTC. Amino acids: CASSLRLAGRRSYEQYF. The chain combines TRBV27 with TRBJ2-7; 9 nucleotides align to TRBD2. The CDR3 totals 17 residues. Germline V gene sequence: CDR1 MNHEY, CDR2 SMNVEV (reference sequence). Unmatched junction bases numbered 9, after V lost 2 bases and J lost 1 base.